This entry concerns a single TCR beta chain. Its specificity is unknown. PCR was performed using 60 Vbeta and 13 Jbeta primers. Produced via immunoSEQ multiplex PCR; TCRdb's table is partial and in-frame only. The sample gives about 93,000 clones, over 75% of which show up once; about 2% is in the top ten. These data come from a study of cytomegalovirus exposure and HLA in healthy donors. Regarding the study as a whole: There were fewer than 200 TCR beta chains listed as cytomegalovirus-associated. Based on reports, TCR beta sequences accurately predicted HLA-A and HLA-B alleles for most subjects. Being productive about 87% or about 30% of the time was typical of most TCR beta V segments in an earlier analysis.

The CDR3 covers 14 residues. Germline V CDR1 and CDR2: SGHTA, FQGTGA. Trimming pared 5 bases from V and 1 base from J, leaving 11 bases between. This receptor was identified in a boy between 10 and 17 years old in good health and CMV-seronegative. The material sequenced was PBMCs. This chain joins TRBV7-3 and TRBJ1-1; tentatively, D is TRBD1 (5 bases). CDR3 nucleotides: TGTGCCAGCAGCCCGCAGACAGAGAACACTGAAGCTTTCTTT. Translation gives CASSPQTENTEAFF.